The entry below describes one TCR beta chain. In the study's own analysis: Filtering differed since immunoSEQ provided only junctions, with no quality scores. TCRdb keeps only in-frame clones here, not all; method: immunoSEQ multiplex PCR. V and J calls and clone size come straight from that table; D and trimming were deduced from the DNA. The sample yields about 2.3 million clones, 93% seen once. The data were obtained in a study of shared clonotypes between healthy human individuals. The ends were cut back, 1 base at V and 8 bases at J, with 12 bases in the middle. The CDR3 has 14 amino acids. Looked up from germline, CDR1 is SEHNR and CDR2 is FQNEAQ (reference sequence).

This clonotype originated in a man between 18 and 35 years old in good health. Some clones in this sample may be carry-over from other donors' samples. Sequenced input: naive CD4+ T cells from PBMCs. Subset indicated: CD45RA+ positively selected. This chain connects TRBV7-9 to TRBJ1-5; the D gene is possibly TRBD1 (6 bases). CDR3 residues: CASSLDRVEEPQHF. CDR3 nucleotide sequence: TGTGCCAGCAGCTTAGACAGGGTTGAGGAGCCCCAGCATTTT. The entire variable domain, with the rest obtained from reference TRBV7-9 and TRBJ1-5, is as follows: DTGVSQNPRHKITKRGQNVTFRCDPISEHNRLYWYRQTLGQGPEFLTYFQNEAQLEKSRLLSDRFSAERPKGSFSTLEIQRTEQGDSAMYLCASSLDRVEEPQHFGDGTRLSIL.